These 28 T cell receptor beta chains were all obtained from the same sample, sequenced in a study of shared clonotypes between healthy human individuals. The naive CD8 subset, CD45RO-negative cells positively selected for CCR7, excluded terminally differentiated effector memory CD45RA+ cells. TCRdb's table, derived via immunoSEQ multiplex PCR, lists solely in-frame clones and lacks some. The table includes hundreds of thousands of clones, 96% detected once. Material for sequencing was naive CD8+ T cells sorted from blood. The receptors come from a woman in her twenties or thirties in good health.

The chain carries TRBV11-2 and TRBJ2-7, with 7 bases aligning to TRBD2. The CDR3 contains 15 residues. Trimming cost V 5 bases and J 0 bases; bases outside gene matches: 7. Looked up from germline, CDR1 is SGHAT and CDR2 is FQNNGV. In nucleotides, the CDR3 is TGTGCCAGCAGCCCCGCGGGAGAAGGCTCCTACGAGCAGTACTTC. Encoded protein: CASSPAGEGSYEQYF.

This clone has only a few counts. The J gene is TRBJ1-1, the V gene TRBV4-1; D call uncertain. The CDR3 runs 14 residues. V was shortened by 3 bases and J by 5 bases, with 13 bases between the two germline ends. Germline V gene lookup returns CDR1 MGHRA and CDR2 YSYEKL. The CDR3: CASSQELGWTEAFF. CDR3 nucleotide sequence: TGCGCCAGCAGCCAGGAGTTGGGTTGGACTGAAGCTTTCTTT.

This clone has a single count. This chain joins TRBV5-1 and TRBJ1-2, with 10 bases lining up with TRBD1. The CDR3 is 16 residues long. Germline assignment: CDR1 SGHRS and CDR2 YFSETQ. V lost 3 bases, J lost 4 bases, and 9 bases stayed unmatched. The DNA of the CDR3 is TGCGCCAGCAGCTGGGAGGGACAGGGGCTTGGCTATGGCTACACCTTC. Translated, it gives CASSWEGQGLGYGYTF.

The J gene is TRBJ2-3, the V gene TRBV27; D perhaps matches TRBD2 (6 bases). The CDR3 loop spans 14 amino acids. The V end was cut by 7 bases, the J end by 4 bases, with 15 bases between. The germline V gene encodes CDR1 MNHEY and CDR2 SMNVEV (reference sequence). CDR3 bases: TGTGCCAGCATTTTCGGAGGAGGGGCAGATACGCAGTATTTT. It encodes CASIFGGGADTQYF.

This chain uses TRBV5-1 with TRBJ2-1; TRBD2 matches 12 bases. CDR1 is SGHRS, CDR2 YFSETQ, per germline. This CDR3 is built from 15 residues. The trim removed 4 bases at V and 8 bases at J, leaving 7 bases unmatched. CDR3: CASSVTSGSEDEQFF. The DNA for the CDR3 is TGCGCCAGCAGCGTGACTAGCGGGAGTGAAGATGAGCAGTTCTTC.

This clone showed up just once. The gene calls are TRBV5-1 and TRBJ2-7; D possibly corresponds to TRBD2 (6 bases). The CDR3 is made up of 16 amino acids. Germline V gives CDR1 SGHRS, CDR2 YFSETQ. V lost 3 bases and J lost 4, with 20 bases in between. The CDR3 sequence: CASSSGISGLRYEQYF. The CDR3 DNA reads as TGCGCCAGCAGCTCCGGGATTAGCGGCCTTCGGTACGAGCAGTACTTC.

This clone was seen a handful of times. The rearrangement joins TRBV28 to TRBJ1-5; TRBD1 matches at 9 bases. The CDR3 has 14 residues. Germline trimming cut 4 bases from V and 6 bases from J; bases unmatched to any gene: 4. The germline V gene encodes CDR1 MDHEN and CDR2 SYDVKM. The CDR3 DNA is TGTGCCAGCAGTTCGGACAGGGGTTTTCAGCCCCAGCATTTT. The encoded protein is CASSSDRGFQPQHF.

CDR3 coding DNA: TGTGCCAGCAGTTTTTCGGTGTACAATGAGCAGTTCTTC. This codes for CASSFSVYNEQFF. The rearrangement links TRBV27 to TRBJ2-1; the D is unclear. V gave up 3 bases and J gave up 4 bases, with 7 bases separating them. In germline, CDR1 is MNHEY, CDR2 SMNVEV (reference sequence). CDR3 length: 13 residues.

V is TRBV7-9 and J is TRBJ2-4; perhaps D is TRBD1 or TRBD2 (5 bases each). This CDR3 is built from 16 residues. V lost 5 bases and J 7 bases, leaving 21 bases between the germline ends. Germline CDR1 and CDR2: SEHNR and FQNEAQ (reference sequence). The CDR3 loop reads CASSASFGTEGNIQYF. The DNA of the CDR3 is TGTGCCAGCAGCGCATCGTTCGGAACCGAGGGGAACATTCAGTACTTC.

This sequence joins TRBV4-1 and TRBJ2-7; no definite D call. The CDR3 consists of 16 residues. Germline V CDR1 and CDR2: MGHRA, YSYEKL. The V end lost 4 bases, the J end lost 0 bases, and 16 bases lay between the germline ends. The CDR3 here is CASSRHVRLDSYEQYF. DNA for the CDR3: TGCGCCAGCAGCCGCCATGTAAGACTGGACTCCTACGAGCAGTACTTC.

The chain combines TRBV27 with TRBJ2-7, with unresolved D. Deletions cut 3 bases from V and 2 bases from J, with 11 bases between. Germline V gene data show CDR1 as MNHEY and CDR2 as SMNVEV (reference sequence). There are 14 residues in the CDR3. The CDR3 loop reads CASSLTGDTYEQYF. The DNA for the CDR3 is TGTGCCAGCAGTTTGACGGGCGACACCTACGAGCAGTACTTC.

The V gene is TRBV7-2, the J gene TRBJ2-7, with TRBD1 matching 9 bases. The germline V gene encodes CDR1 SGHTA and CDR2 FQGNSA. This CDR3 is 14 amino acids long. Germline trimming cut 4 bases from V and 3 bases from J; bases unmatched to any gene: 4. CDR3 sequence reads: CASSWDRDLYEQYF. CDR3 nucleotide sequence: TGTGCCAGCAGCTGGGACAGGGACCTCTACGAGCAGTACTTC. Drawing the rest from reference TRBV7-2 and TRBJ2-7, the complete variable domain is GAGVSQSPSNKVTEKGKDVELRCDPISGHTALYWYRQSLGQGLEFLIYFQGNSAPDKSGLPSDRFSAERTGGSVSTLTIQRTQQEDSAVYLCASSWDRDLYEQYFGPGTRLTVT.

The chain employs TRBV7-8 and TRBJ1-1, with 9 bases identical to TRBD1. The ends lost 5 bases at V and 8 bases at J; junction bases unmatched: 9. CDR1 is SGHVS, CDR2 FQNEAQ, per germline. The CDR3 spans 14 residues. The CDR3 loop reads CASSPGQGPVEAFF. CDR3 bases: TGTGCCAGCAGCCCGGGACAGGGTCCAGTCGAAGCTTTCTTT.

The chain links TRBV15 to TRBJ1-5, with D possibly matching TRBD1 (5 bases). V lost 5 bases, J lost 0 bases, and 26 bases lay in between. The CDR3 length is 20 residues. Germline assignment: CDR1 LNHNV and CDR2 YYDKDF (reference sequence). CDR3 DNA sequence: TGTGCCACCAGCCGATTCCCGACAGCCGAAAGCTCTTATAGCAATCAGCCCCAGCATTTT. It codes for CATSRFPTAESSYSNQPQHF.

The chain links TRBV28 to TRBJ2-5; D gene ambiguous. V dropped 8 bases and J dropped 0 bases, with 7 bases sitting between them. CDR3 length: 12 amino acids. Per germline, CDR1 MDHEN and CDR2 SYDVKM. This CDR3 is CASANYQETQYF. The CDR3 nucleotides are TGTGCCAGCGCTAACTACCAAGAGACCCAGTACTTC.

In the case of this clone: Other DNA sequences in the same sample also yield this CDR3. The chain combines TRBV6-1 with TRBJ2-7; 10 nucleotides align to TRBD2. The CDR3 runs to 15 residues. V dropped 1 base and J dropped 4; count of bases not matched to a gene: 4. CDR1 and CDR2 (germline): MNHNS, SASEGT. The CDR3 region is CASSEGLAGGYEQYF. Here the CDR3 DNA reads TGTGCCAGCAGTGAAGGGTTAGCGGGAGGTTACGAGCAGTACTTC.

V gene TRBV29-1 combines with J gene TRBJ2-1; the match to TRBD1 covers 12 bases. The V segment lost 4 bases and the J segment 0 bases; nucleotides outside the gene matches: 13. The CDR3 is 19 amino acids. Germline V CDR1 and CDR2: SQVTM, ANQGSEA. CDR3 sequence: CSVGGTGQGAPSSYNEQFF. CDR3 DNA sequence: TGCAGCGTTGGGGGGACGGGACAGGGGGCCCCCAGCTCCTACAATGAGCAGTTCTTC.

The chain combines TRBV7-9 with TRBJ1-4, with 9 positions matching TRBD1. Trimming took 5 bases from V and 3 from J; bases not matched to a gene: 7. The CDR3 spans 16 residues. Germline lookup yields CDR1 SEHNR and CDR2 FQNEAQ (reference sequence). CDR3 DNA sequence: TGTGCCAGCAGCCCAACAACAGGGGGCTCTAATGAAAAACTGTTTTTT. It translates to CASSPTTGGSNEKLFF.

The chain employs TRBV2 and TRBJ2-1, with 7 bases identical to TRBD2. Trimming at V came to 5 bases and at J to 6 bases, leaving 10 bases not matched to a gene. The CDR3 loop spans 15 amino acids. Germline V gene data show CDR1 as SNHLY and CDR2 as FYNNEI. The chain's CDR3 is CASSPAGSSGNEQFF. CDR3 coding DNA: TGTGCCAGCAGTCCAGCGGGAAGTTCGGGCAATGAGCAGTTCTTC.

This chain uses TRBV19 with TRBJ2-5, with a weak D call TRBD1 (5 bases). The ends were cut back, 3 bases at V and 5 bases at J, with 19 bases in the middle. The CDR3 length is 16 residues. Germline CDR1 is LNHDA and CDR2 is SQIVND (reference sequence). CDR3 amino acids: CASSIHSGLGLETQYF. The DNA of the CDR3 is TGTGCCAGTAGTATCCACTCAGGGCTGGGTTTGGAGACCCAGTACTTC.

The chain is built from TRBV27 and TRBJ2-2; TRBD2 matches 15 bases. The ends lost 5 bases at V and 3 bases at J; junction bases unmatched: 4. This CDR3 has 17 residues. Germline loops: CDR1 MNHEY, CDR2 SMNVEV (reference sequence). The CDR3 DNA reads TGTGCCAGCAGTCATGGACTAGCGGGAGGGGACACCGGGGAGCTGTTTTTT. The encoded protein is CASSHGLAGGDTGELFF.

This chain uses TRBV30 with TRBJ2-2, with a weak D call TRBD1 (6 bases). This CDR3 has 17 amino acids. The V and J ends lost 8 bases and 4 bases respectively, with 26 bases between them. The germline V gene encodes CDR1 GTSNPN and CDR2 SVGIG (reference sequence). As DNA, the CDR3 is TGTGCCGGACACCTCAGGGGCCAGGGGACGGGCACCGGGGAGCTGTTTTTT. Its translation is CAGHLRGQGTGTGELFF.

The chain is built from TRBV6-5 and TRBJ2-1; 7 positions match TRBD1. Germline V CDR1 and CDR2: MNHEY, SVGAGI. The CDR3 consists of 13 residues. V dropped 4 bases and J dropped 6; count of bases not matched to a gene: 3. The CDR3: CASSWTGPNEQFF. DNA of the CDR3: TGTGCCAGCAGTTGGACAGGTCCCAATGAGCAGTTCTTC.

The chain has TRBV28 and TRBJ1-2; no reliable D call. The CDR3 spans 14 residues. The germline gives CDR1 MDHEN, CDR2 SYDVKM. V lost 2 bases and J 0 bases, leaving 7 bases between the germline ends. The DNA of the CDR3 is TGTGCCAGCAGTTTAACCAGGACTAACTATGGCTACACCTTC. It encodes CASSLTRTNYGYTF.

This clone was seen a few times. The V call is TRBV4-1, the J call TRBJ1-1, with 8 nucleotides matching TRBD1. This CDR3 contains 14 residues. Germline values: CDR1 MGHRA, CDR2 YSYEKL. After removal of 1 base from V and 3 bases from J, the junction contained 1 base not matched to a gene. DNA of the CDR3: TGCGCCAGCAGCCAAGCGGGACAGGACACTGAAGCTTTCTTT. It yields the protein CASSQAGQDTEAFF.

This clone was counted once. The chain combines TRBV21-1 with TRBJ1-2. TRBV21-1 is a pseudogene locus. CDR3 length: 16 amino acids. As DNA, the CDR3 is TGTGCCAGCAGCAAAGCCCGGGACGGGGAGGCATATGGCTACACCTTC. Translation: CASSKARDGEAYGYTF.

Here the CDR3 reads CASSLWGDRGSQETQYF. The CDR3 nucleotides read TGTGCCAGCAGTTTATGGGGGGACAGGGGGTCCCAAGAGACCCAGTACTTC. The J gene is TRBJ2-5, the V gene TRBV27; 11 bases map to TRBD1. V was pared by 1 base and J by 1 base, with 5 bases of the junction left unmatched. The CDR3 sequence is 17 residues long. Germline CDR1 is MNHEY and CDR2 is SMNVEV (reference sequence).

This clone has only one observation. V gene TRBV4-1 combines with J gene TRBJ2-7; D is possibly TRBD1 or TRBD2 (5 bases each). Trimming stripped 0 bases from V and 7 bases from J, with 10 bases between. Germline V gene lookup returns CDR1 MGHRA and CDR2 YSYEKL. The CDR3 covers 13 residues. In DNA form, the CDR3 reads TGCGCCAGCAGCCAAGAAGGGGAGTTGGAGCAGTACTTC. It specifies CASSQEGELEQYF.